This entry describes one TCR beta chain. The record originates from a study of cytomegalovirus exposure and HLA in healthy donors. The method was immunoSEQ multiplex PCR; TCRdb's version includes in-frame clones alone and lacks a portion of them. The data contain approximately 100,000 clones, about 90% of them singletons. The clonotype was recovered from a young man in good health and CMV-seropositive. The specimen was PBMCs.

In DNA form, the CDR3 reads TGTGCCAGCAGCCAAGGGGGGGGGACAGGGACGTACACCGGGGAGCTGTTTTTT. Protein sequence: CASSQGGGTGTYTGELFF. The rearrangement joins TRBV4-2 to TRBJ2-2; TRBD1 matches at 9 bases. V shed 1 base and J 3 bases; nucleotides not matched to a gene: 9. Germline CDR1 LGHNA, CDR2 YNFKEQ. There are 18 residues in the CDR3.